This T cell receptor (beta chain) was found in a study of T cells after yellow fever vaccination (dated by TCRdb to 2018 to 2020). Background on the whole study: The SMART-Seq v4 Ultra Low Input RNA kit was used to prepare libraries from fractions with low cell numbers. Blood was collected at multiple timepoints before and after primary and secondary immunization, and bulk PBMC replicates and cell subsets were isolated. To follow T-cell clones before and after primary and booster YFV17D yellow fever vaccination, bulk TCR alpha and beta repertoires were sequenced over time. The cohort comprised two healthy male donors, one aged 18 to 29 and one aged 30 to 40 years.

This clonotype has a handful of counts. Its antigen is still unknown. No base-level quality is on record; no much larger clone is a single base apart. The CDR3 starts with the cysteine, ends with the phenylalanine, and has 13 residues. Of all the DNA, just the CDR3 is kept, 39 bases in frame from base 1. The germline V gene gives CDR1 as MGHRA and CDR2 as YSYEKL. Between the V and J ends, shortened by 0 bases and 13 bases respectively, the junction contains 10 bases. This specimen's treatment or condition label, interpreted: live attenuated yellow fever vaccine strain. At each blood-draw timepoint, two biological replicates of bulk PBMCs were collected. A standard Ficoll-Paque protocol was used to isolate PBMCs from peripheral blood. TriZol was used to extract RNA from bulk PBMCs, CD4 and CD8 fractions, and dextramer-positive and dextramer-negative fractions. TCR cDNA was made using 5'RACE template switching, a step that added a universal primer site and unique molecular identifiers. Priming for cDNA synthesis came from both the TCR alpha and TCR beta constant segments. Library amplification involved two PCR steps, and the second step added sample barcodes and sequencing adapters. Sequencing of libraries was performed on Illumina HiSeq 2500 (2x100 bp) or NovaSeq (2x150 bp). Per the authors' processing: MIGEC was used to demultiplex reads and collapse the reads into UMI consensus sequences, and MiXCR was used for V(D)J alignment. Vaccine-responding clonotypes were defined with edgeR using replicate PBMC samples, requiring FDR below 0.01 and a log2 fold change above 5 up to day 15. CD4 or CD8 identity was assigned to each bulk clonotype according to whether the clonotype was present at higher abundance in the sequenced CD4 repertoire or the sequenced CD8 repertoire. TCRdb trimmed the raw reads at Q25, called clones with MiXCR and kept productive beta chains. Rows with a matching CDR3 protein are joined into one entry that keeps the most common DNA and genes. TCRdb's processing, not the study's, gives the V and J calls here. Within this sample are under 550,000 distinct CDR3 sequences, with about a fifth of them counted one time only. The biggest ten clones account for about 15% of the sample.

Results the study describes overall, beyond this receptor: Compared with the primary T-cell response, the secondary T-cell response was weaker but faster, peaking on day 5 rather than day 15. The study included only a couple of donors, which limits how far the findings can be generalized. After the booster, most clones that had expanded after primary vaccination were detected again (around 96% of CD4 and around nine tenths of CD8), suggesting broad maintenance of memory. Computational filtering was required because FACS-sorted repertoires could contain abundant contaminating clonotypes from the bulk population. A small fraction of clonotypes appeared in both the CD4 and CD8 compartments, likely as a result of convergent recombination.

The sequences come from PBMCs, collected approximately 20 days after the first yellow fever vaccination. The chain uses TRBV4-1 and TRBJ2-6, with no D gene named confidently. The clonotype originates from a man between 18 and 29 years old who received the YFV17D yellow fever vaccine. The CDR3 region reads CASSQEPHRVLTF. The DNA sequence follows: TGCGCCAGCAGCCAAGAACCGCACCGGGTCCTGACTTTC.